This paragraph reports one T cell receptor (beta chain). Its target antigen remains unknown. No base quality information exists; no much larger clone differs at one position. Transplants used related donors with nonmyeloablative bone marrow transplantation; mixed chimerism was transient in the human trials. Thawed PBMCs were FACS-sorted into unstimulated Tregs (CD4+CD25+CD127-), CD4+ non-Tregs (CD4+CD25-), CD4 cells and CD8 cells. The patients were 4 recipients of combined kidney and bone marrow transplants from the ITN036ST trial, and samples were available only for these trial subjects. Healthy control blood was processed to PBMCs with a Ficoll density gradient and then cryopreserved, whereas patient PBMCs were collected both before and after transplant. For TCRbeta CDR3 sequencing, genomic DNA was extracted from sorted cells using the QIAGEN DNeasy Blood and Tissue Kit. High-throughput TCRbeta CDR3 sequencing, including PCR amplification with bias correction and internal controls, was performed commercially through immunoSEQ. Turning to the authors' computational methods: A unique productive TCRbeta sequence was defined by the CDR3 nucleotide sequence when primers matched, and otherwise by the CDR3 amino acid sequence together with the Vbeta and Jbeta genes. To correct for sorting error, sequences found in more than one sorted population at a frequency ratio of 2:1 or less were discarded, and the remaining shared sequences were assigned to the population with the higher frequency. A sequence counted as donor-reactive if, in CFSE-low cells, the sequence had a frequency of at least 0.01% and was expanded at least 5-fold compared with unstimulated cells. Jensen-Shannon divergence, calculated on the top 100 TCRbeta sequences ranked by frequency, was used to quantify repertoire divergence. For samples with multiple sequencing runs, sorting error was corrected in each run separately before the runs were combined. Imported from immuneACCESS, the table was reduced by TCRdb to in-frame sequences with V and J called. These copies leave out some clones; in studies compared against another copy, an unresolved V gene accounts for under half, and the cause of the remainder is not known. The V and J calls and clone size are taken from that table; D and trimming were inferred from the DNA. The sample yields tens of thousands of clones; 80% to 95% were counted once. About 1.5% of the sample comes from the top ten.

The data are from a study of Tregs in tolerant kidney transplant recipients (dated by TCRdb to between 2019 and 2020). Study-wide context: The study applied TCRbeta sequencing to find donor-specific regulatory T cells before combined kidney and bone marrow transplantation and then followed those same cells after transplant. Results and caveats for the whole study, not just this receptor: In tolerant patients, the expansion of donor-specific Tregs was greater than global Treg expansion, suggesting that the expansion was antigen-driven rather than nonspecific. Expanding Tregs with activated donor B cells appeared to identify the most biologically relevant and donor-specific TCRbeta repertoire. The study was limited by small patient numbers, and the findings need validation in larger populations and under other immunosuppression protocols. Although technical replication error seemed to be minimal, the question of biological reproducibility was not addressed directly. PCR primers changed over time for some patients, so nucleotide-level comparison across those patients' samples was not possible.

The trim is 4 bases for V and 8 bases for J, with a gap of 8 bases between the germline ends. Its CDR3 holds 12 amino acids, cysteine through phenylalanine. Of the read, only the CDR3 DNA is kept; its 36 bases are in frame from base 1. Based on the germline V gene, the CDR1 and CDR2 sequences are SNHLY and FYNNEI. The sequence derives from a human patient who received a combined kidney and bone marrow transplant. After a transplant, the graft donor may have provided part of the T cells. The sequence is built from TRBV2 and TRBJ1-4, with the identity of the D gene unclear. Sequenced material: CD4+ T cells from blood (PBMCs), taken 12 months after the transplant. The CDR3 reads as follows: CASSVLSEKLFF. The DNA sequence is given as TGTGCCAGCAGTGTTCTTTCCGAAAAACTGTTTTTT.